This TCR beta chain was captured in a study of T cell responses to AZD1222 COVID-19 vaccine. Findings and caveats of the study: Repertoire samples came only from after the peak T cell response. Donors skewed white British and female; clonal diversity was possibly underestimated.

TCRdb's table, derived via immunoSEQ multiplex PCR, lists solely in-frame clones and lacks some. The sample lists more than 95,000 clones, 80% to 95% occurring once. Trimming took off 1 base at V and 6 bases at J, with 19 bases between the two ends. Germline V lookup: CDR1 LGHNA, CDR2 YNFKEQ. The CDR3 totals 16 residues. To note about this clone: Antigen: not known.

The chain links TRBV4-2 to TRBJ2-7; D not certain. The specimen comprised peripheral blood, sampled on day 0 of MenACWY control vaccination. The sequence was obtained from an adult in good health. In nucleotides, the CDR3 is TGTGCCAGCAGCCAAGTTATAGGATCCAAACTGAGCGAGCAGTACTTC. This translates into CASSQVIGSKLSEQYF.